The clone carrying this T cell receptor beta chain appeared a few times. Its specificity is unknown. V was clipped by 3 bases and J by 3 bases, with 6 bases between them. From germline, CDR1 is DFQATT and CDR2 SNEGSKA (reference sequence). The CDR3 runs to 11 residues. The data are from a study of cytomegalovirus exposure and HLA in healthy donors. Whole-study results and caveats: Cytomegalovirus-associated TCR beta chains were listed, numbering 164. TRBV6-2, TRBV6-3 and some other V segments were unresolvable in 87-base-pair reads. By a later analysis, the bulk of CMV-associated TCR beta chains appeared HLA-restricted.

13 Jbeta primers and 60 Vbeta primers were used for the PCR. Assay used: immunoSEQ multiplex PCR; TCRdb lists only in-frame clones, some missing. This table has under 200,000 clones, approximately 81% appearing once. The material sequenced was PBMCs. This clonotype originated in a man aged 18 to 30 in good health and CMV-seronegative. The J gene is TRBJ2-7, the V gene TRBV20-1; D not resolved. The CDR3 region has the DNA TGCAGTGCTAGCCCGGGCTACGAGCAGTACTTC. Translation: CSASPGYEQYF.